Below, 7 T cell receptor beta chains from the same sample are listed, as sequenced in a study of human T cells and chemical hapten exposure (dated by TCRdb to 2020 to 2022). The method was RACE. The sample was run on a NextSeq 500. TCRdb took the public reads, trimmed them with fastp at Q25, ran MiXCR for clone calling and kept in-frame beta chains. All rows with the same CDR3 protein become a single entry with the most common DNA and genes. This sample comprises about 71,000 distinct CDR3 sequences, 7.5% to 10% of them detected only once. The ten largest make up 3.3% of the sample. The time point label here, explained by the study, means: patch test 1, 2 weeks after DPC sensitization. The treatment or condition label, as the study defines it: therapeutic diphenylcyclopropenone sensitization with weekly scalp DPC. This sample comprised whole blood, obtained in connection with sensitization to the hapten diphenylcyclopropenone (DPC). The receptor set was obtained from a woman in her forties with alopecia areata. Some clones in this sample may be carry-over from other donors' samples.

This clonotype was detected many times. V and J are TRBV20-1 and TRBJ2-7, with D possibly TRBD1 on 5 matching bases. Trimming stripped 6 bases from V and 7 bases from J, with 19 bases between. The CDR3 covers 13 residues. Germline CDR1 reads DFQATT; CDR2 reads SNEGSKA (reference sequence). CDR3 sequence (DNA): TGCAGTGCCCTAGGGGCTCTCATACGGGAGCAGTACTTC. Amino acids: CSALGALIREQYF.

This clonotype was seen a few times. The rearrangement uses TRBV7-9 and TRBJ2-7; 8 nucleotides match TRBD2. V trimming: 3 bases; J trimming: 5 bases; junction bases outside the gene matches: 15. Per germline, CDR1 SEHNR and CDR2 FQNEAQ (reference sequence). This CDR3 region has 17 residues. The CDR3 sequence: CASSFGIGTRRTDEQYF. The CDR3 bases are TGTGCCAGCAGCTTCGGAATAGGGACTAGAAGAACCGACGAGCAGTACTTC.

Many counts were recorded for this clonotype. The chain carries TRBV7-9 and TRBJ1-4; D gene uncertain. V gave up 7 bases and J gave up 5 bases, with 11 bases separating them. The V gene's germline CDR1 is SEHNR and CDR2 FQNEAQ (reference sequence). The CDR3 extends over 13 amino acids. The CDR3 coding sequence is TGTGCCAGCAATACGGGAAGGAATGAAAAACTGTTTTTT. Protein product: CASNTGRNEKLFF.

This clonotype occurred many times. The chain uses TRBV2 and TRBJ2-4; maybe TRBD2 (5 bases). Between the trimmed V and J ends, which lost 8 bases and 1 base, there was a span of 12 bases. Germline V gene sequence: CDR1 SNHLY, CDR2 FYNNEI. This CDR3 has 14 amino acids. CDR3 sequence: CASVDWTAKNIQYF. CDR3 in DNA: TGTGCCAGCGTGGACTGGACGGCCAAAAACATTCAGTACTTC. Supplemented by reference TRBV2 and TRBJ2-4, the full variable domain reads EPEVTQTPSHQVTQMGQEVILRCVPISNHLYFYWYRQILGQKVEFLVSFYNNEISEKSEIFDDQFSVERPDGSNFTLKIRSTKLEDSAMYFCASVDWTAKNIQYFGAGTRLSVL.

This clonotype was picked up a small number of times. The CDR3: CASSLELAPQETQYF. As DNA, the CDR3 is TGTGCCAGCAGCTTGGAACTAGCCCCCCAAGAGACCCAGTACTTC. The chain has TRBV5-6 and TRBJ2-5; D perhaps matches TRBD2 (6 bases). Trimming cost V 0 bases and J 1 base, with 10 bases left between them. There are 15 residues in the CDR3. The germline V gene has CDR1 SGHDT and CDR2 YYEEEE.

This clonotype was counted many times. This chain uses TRBV6-2 or TRBV6-3 with TRBJ1-4; D is unresolved. From germline, CDR1 is MNHEY and CDR2 SVGEGT. This CDR3 is built from 15 residues. V was pared by 2 bases and J by 0 bases, with 7 bases between. The CDR3 loop reads CASSYGFATNEKLFF. As DNA, the CDR3 is TGTGCCAGCAGTTACGGATTCGCAACTAATGAAAAACTGTTTTTT.

This clonotype was recorded at least ten times. The chain uses TRBV28 and TRBJ2-1; 11 bases match TRBD2. The CDR3 runs to 14 residues. The J segment lost 9 bases and the V segment lost 6 bases, leaving 7 bases of the junction unmatched. Per germline, CDR1 MDHEN and CDR2 SYDVKM. CDR3 loop: CASRTSGGMAEQFF. In DNA form, the CDR3 reads TGTGCCAGCAGAACTAGCGGGGGTATGGCTGAGCAGTTCTTC.